The clone carrying this TCR beta chain was found a few times. The antigen is not known. The PCR had 60 Vbeta and 13 Jbeta primers. Profiling relied on immunoSEQ multiplex PCR, and the TCRdb table lists in-frame clones only, not all of them. The sample yields more than 100,000 clones, 80% seen once. These data are taken from a study of cytomegalovirus exposure and HLA in healthy donors. The wider study: In a previous analysis, nearly 120 million unique TCR beta sequences were found from 150 million to 200 million T cells. The study, taken as a whole, reports: Later analysis revealed greater clonal expansion in HLA-associated TCR beta chains than in equally common others.

Germline lookup yields CDR1 SGHVS and CDR2 FNYEAQ. The CDR3 covers 16 residues. V was pared by 3 bases and J by 1 base, with 15 bases between. What was sequenced was PBMCs. The chain recombines TRBV7-6 with TRBJ1-1; D unresolved. The TCR sequence derives from a female donor in good health and CMV-seropositive. This CDR3 is CASSFAPSVGNTEAFF. The DNA of the CDR3 is TGTGCCAGCAGCTTTGCTCCCAGCGTAGGGAACACTGAAGCTTTCTTT.